This section outlines one TCR beta chain sequence together with its context. The antigen is not known. It was with 60 Vbeta and 13 Jbeta primers that the PCR ran. Libraries were prepared by immunoSEQ multiplex PCR; TCRdb keeps only in-frame clonotypes and omits some of them. The table includes around 190,000 clones, 75% to 90% detected once. Trimming cost V 3 bases and J 7 bases, with 14 bases left between them. Germline V gives CDR1 SGHNT, CDR2 YYREEE (reference sequence). The CDR3 length is 14 residues. This sample is drawn from a study of cytomegalovirus exposure and HLA in healthy donors. Overall study findings and caveats: In an earlier analysis, most TCR beta V segments were productive about 87% or about 30% of the time.

The origin of this receptor is a woman aged 25 to 39 in good health and CMV-seronegative. The rearrangement joins TRBV5-4 to TRBJ2-1, with D maybe TRBD1 (6 bases). Sequencing was performed on PBMCs. CDR3 amino acids: CASSSTLGANEQFF. CDR3 DNA sequence: TGTGCCAGCAGCTCCACCCTGGGGGCGAATGAGCAGTTCTTC.